In this sample, the clone carrying this T cell receptor (beta chain) turned up a few times. Its antigen is not identified. These data belong to a study of blood T cells in healthy people across ages. Study-level findings and limits: Long-lived donors carried more naive CD4+ cells and greater diversity than aged donors.

A J-beta primer mix and a sample-barcoded 5' primer were used in a second PCR of about 7 to 12 cycles. Tags on each cDNA molecule came from a template-switch adaptor with 12 random nucleotides. TCRdb re-called the 5' RACE reads with MiXCR, one entry per CDR3 protein. The profile shows about 780,000 distinct CDR3 sequences, 46% of them singletons. The CDR3 is 13 amino acids. CDR1 and CDR2 from the germline V gene are MGHDK and SYGVNS. The germline V and J ends were trimmed by 5 bases and 2 bases, with 6 bases remaining between them. This chain links TRBV25-1 with TRBJ1-4, with unresolved D. The sequenced material came from blood. This TCR came from an elderly man in good health. Here the CDR3 DNA reads TGTGCCAGCAGTTGGGGTACTAATGAAAAACTGTTTTTT. Amino acid sequence: CASSWGTNEKLFF.